The rows below give T cell receptor beta chains drawn from one sample of a study of T cell responses to AZD1222 COVID-19 vaccine. Using immunoSEQ multiplex PCR, the repertoire was profiled, and TCRdb retains in-frame clones only, with some absent. The sample shows over 130,000 clones, over 75% of them seen only once. Material: peripheral blood, obtained 28 days after the second AZD1222 dose. All receptors come from an adult who received the AZD1222 COVID-19 vaccine. Both conserved end residues are part of each CDR3. A D gene is named only where the DNA matches it firmly. Clone size is given for some rows only: seen once, a few or many times, or a class if the clone is expanded.

v_gene	abundance	j_gene	d_gene	CDR3nt	CDR3aa
TRBV5-1	NA	TRBJ2-2	TRBD1	TGCGCCAGCAGCTTGGCAGGGACAGTAATCCGTCCGGGCCGCGGGGAGCTGTTTTTT	CASSLAGTVIRPGRGELFF
TRBV7-8	NA	TRBJ1-1	NA	TGTGCCAGCAGTCGGGGGTCGAACACTGAAGCTTTCTTT	CASSRGSNTEAFF
TRBV6-5	NA	TRBJ2-7	TRBD2	TGTGCCAGCAGCGGGACTAGCGGGCCCTACGAGCAGTACTTC	CASSGTSGPYEQYF
TRBV18	NA	TRBJ1-3	TRBD1	TGTGCCAGCTCACTGTGGGACAGCTCTGGAAACACCATATATTTT	CASSLWDSSGNTIYF
TRBV2	NA	TRBJ2-5	NA	TGTGCCAGCAGTTTTCAGGAAGAGACCCAGTACTTC	CASSFQEETQYF
TRBV21-1	NA	TRBJ1-5	NA	TGTGCCAGCAGGCATAAGAAGGGCAGCAATCAGCCCCAGCATTTT	CASRHKKGSNQPQHF
TRBV24-1	NA	TRBJ1-5	TRBD1	TGTGCCACCAGTGATCCGGGACAGAACGGGAAGCGGGGTCAGCCCCAGCATTTT	CATSDPGQNGKRGQPQHF
TRBV6-5	NA	TRBJ1-1	NA	TGTGCCAGCAGTTTCCGGAAGGTCTCCGGTACTGAAGCTTTCTTT	CASSFRKVSGTEAFF
TRBV6-5	few	TRBJ2-2	TRBD2	TGTGCCAGCAATTGGGGACTAGCAGACACCGGGGAGCTGTTTTTT	CASNWGLADTGELFF
TRBV19	NA	TRBJ2-1	NA	TGTGCCAGTACCGTAACGGGGCAGCCGATTGAGCAGTTCTTC	CASTVTGQPIEQFF
TRBV19	once	TRBJ1-5	NA	TGTGCCAGTAGCAGGGGAGATAGCAATCAGCCCCAGCATTTT	CASSRGDSNQPQHF
TRBV2	NA	TRBJ2-3	NA	TGTGCCAGCGGTATTACAGATACGCAGTATTTT	CASGITDTQYF
TRBV11-2	NA	TRBJ2-1	NA	TGTGCCAGCAGCTCGAGCTCCTACAATGAGCAGTTCTTC	CASSSSSYNEQFF
TRBV29-1	once	TRBJ2-7	NA	TGCATACGACTTGGTGGGAAGAGCTCCTACGAGCAGTACTTC	CIRLGGKSSYEQYF
TRBV7-2	NA	TRBJ2-5	TRBD2	TGTGCCAGCAGCTTATGGGGACTAGCGGGAGTCGGGGAGACCCAGTACTTC	CASSLWGLAGVGETQYF
TRBV11-2	once	TRBJ2-7	TRBD2	TGTGCCAGCAGCTTAGAACTAGCGGGAGTGATTAGCGAGCAGTACTTC	CASSLELAGVISEQYF
TRBV4-1	NA	TRBJ2-1	TRBD2	TGCGCCAGCAGTAAAATAGCGGGAGGCCCATTACAGGGGCAGTTCTTC	CASSKIAGGPLQGQFF
TRBV11-2	NA	TRBJ1-1	NA	TGTGCCAGCAGCCTACGCCGGGACACTAACACTGAAGCTTTCTTT	CASSLRRDTNTEAFF
TRBV4-2	NA	TRBJ1-6	NA	TGTGCCAGCAGCCAGGACGACTTGGTAGCTTCACCCCTCCACTTT	CASSQDDLVASPLHF
TRBV2	few	TRBJ2-2	TRBD1	TGTGCCAGCAGTGAGAGCCGGACAGGGACCCCCGGGGAGCTGTTTTTT	CASSESRTGTPGELFF
TRBV29-1	NA	TRBJ2-7	TRBD1	TGCAGCGTGGGGGACCGGGACAGTCCTTTTTACTACGAGCAGTACTTC	CSVGDRDSPFYYEQYF
TRBV19	NA	TRBJ2-1	NA	TGTGCCAGTAGCCCCCTGACACACAATGAGCAGTTCTTC	CASSPLTHNEQFF
TRBV4-2	NA	TRBJ2-7	TRBD2	TGTGCCAGCAGCCGATCCGGGACTAGCGGGACAACCTACGAGCAGTACTTC	CASSRSGTSGTTYEQYF
TRBV5-4	NA	TRBJ2-2	TRBD2	TGTGCCAGCAGTTGGGGACTAGCGGGAGACACCGGGGAGCTGTTTTTT	CASSWGLAGDTGELFF
TRBV2	NA	TRBJ1-4	NA	TGTGCCAGCAGTGAATGGCGGCCGAGGGAAAAACTGTTTTTT	CASSEWRPREKLFF
TRBV29-1	large	TRBJ2-7	NA	TGCAGCGTTGGCGATTTCTCCTACGAGCAGTACTTC	CSVGDFSYEQYF
TRBV2	NA	TRBJ1-2	TRBD1	TGTGCCAGCAGCCAGGAGGACAGGGTGGTTGGCTACACCTTC	CASSQEDRVVGYTF